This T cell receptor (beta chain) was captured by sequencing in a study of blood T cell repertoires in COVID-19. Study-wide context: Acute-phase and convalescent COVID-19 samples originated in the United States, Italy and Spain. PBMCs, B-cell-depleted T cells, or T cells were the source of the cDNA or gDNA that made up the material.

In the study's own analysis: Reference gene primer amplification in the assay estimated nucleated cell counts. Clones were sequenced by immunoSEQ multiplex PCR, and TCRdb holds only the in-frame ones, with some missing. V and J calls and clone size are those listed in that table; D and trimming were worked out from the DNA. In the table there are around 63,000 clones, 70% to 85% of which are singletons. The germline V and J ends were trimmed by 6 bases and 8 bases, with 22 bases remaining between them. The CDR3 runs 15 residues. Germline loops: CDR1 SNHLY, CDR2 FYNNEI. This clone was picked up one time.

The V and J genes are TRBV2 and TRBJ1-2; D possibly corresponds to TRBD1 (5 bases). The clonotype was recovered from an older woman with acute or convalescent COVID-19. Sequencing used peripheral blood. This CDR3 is CASRGPDSRISGYTF. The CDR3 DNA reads TGTGCCAGCAGAGGGCCCGACAGTAGGATTTCGGGCTACACCTTC.